Following are 14 T cell receptor beta chains from one sample sequenced in a study of shared clonotypes between healthy human individuals. Profiling relied on immunoSEQ multiplex PCR, and the TCRdb table lists in-frame clones only, not all of them. The sample shows about 1,500,000 clones, roughly 96% of them seen only once. Material for sequencing was naive CD4+ T cells sorted from blood. Stated subset: CD45RA+ positively selected. Receptors were obtained from a young man in good health.

This clone occurred once. The J gene is TRBJ2-7, the V gene TRBV7-2, with 13 positions matching TRBD2. The germline V gene encodes CDR1 SGHTA and CDR2 FQGNSA. CDR3 length: 15 residues. Trimming removed 4 bases from V and 4 bases from J; junction bases left unmatched: 4. The CDR3, as DNA: TGTGCCAGCAGCTATGGACTAGCGGGAGCGTACGAGCAGTACTTC. This sequence encodes CASSYGLAGAYEQYF. The whole variable domain, remainder taken from reference TRBV7-2 and TRBJ2-7, is GAGVSQSPSNKVTEKGKDVELRCDPISGHTALYWYRQSLGQGLEFLIYFQGNSAPDKSGLPSDRFSAERTGGSVSTLTIQRTQQEDSAVYLCASSYGLAGAYEQYFGPGTRLTVT.

The chain links TRBV9 to TRBJ2-3; no clear D. Germline CDR1 is SGDLS and CDR2 is YYNGEE. V was shortened by 3 bases and J by 1 base, with 15 bases between the two germline ends. CDR3 length: 16 residues. CDR3 loop: CASSARISSGTDTQYF. In DNA form, the CDR3 reads TGTGCCAGCAGCGCCCGGATCTCGTCTGGCACAGATACGCAGTATTTT. Combining the CDR3 with reference TRBV9 and TRBJ2-3 gives the whole variable domain DSGVTQTPKHLITATGQRVTLRCSPRSGDLSVYWYQQSLDQGLQFLIQYYNGEERAKGNILERFSAQQFPDLHSELNLSSLELGDSALYFCASSARISSGTDTQYFGPGTRLTVL.

The rearrangement uses TRBV28 and TRBJ1-1, with 7 bases that match TRBD1. Germline V gene lookup returns CDR1 MDHEN and CDR2 SYDVKM. V lost 6 bases and J lost 4; bases outside the gene matches: 8. This CDR3 has 14 residues. CDR3 coding DNA: TGTGCCAGCAGCGTGACAGGGTTTATCACTGAAGCTTTCTTT. This codes for CASSVTGFITEAFF.

About this clone itself: The same CDR3 can be traced to other DNA sequences in this sample. The chain uses TRBV18 and TRBJ2-7, with D uncertain. The length of the CDR3 is 12 residues. Germline values: CDR1 KGHSH, CDR2 LQKENI. V shed 3 bases and J shed 3 bases, with 6 bases lying between them. CDR3 nucleotide sequence: TGTGCCAGCTCACCCGGTCTCTACGAGCAGTACTTC. It codes for CASSPGLYEQYF.

The rearrangement uses TRBV28 and TRBJ1-2; 7 positions match TRBD1. Germline V gene lookup returns CDR1 MDHEN and CDR2 SYDVKM. The V and J ends lost 4 bases and 2 bases, in that order; junction bases with no gene match: 13. This CDR3 comprises 17 residues. The CDR3 spells CASSSSGLPRGNYGYTF. The CDR3 nucleotides are TGTGCCAGCAGTTCGTCAGGATTACCCAGGGGGAACTATGGCTACACCTTC.

The gene calls are TRBV5-1 and TRBJ2-1, with D perhaps given as TRBD1 or TRBD2 (5 bases each). The length of the CDR3 is 16 residues. Per germline, CDR1 SGHRS and CDR2 YFSETQ. The ends were cut back, 4 bases at V and 0 bases at J, with 14 bases in the middle. As DNA, the CDR3 is TGCGCCAGCAGCGGGGGTAGCGCTAGCTCCTACAATGAGCAGTTCTTC. This codes for CASSGGSASSYNEQFF.

This chain connects TRBV5-1 to TRBJ2-3, with D perhaps TRBD2 (6 bases). The V and J ends lost 2 bases and 0 bases respectively, with 13 bases between them. The CDR3 loop spans 16 amino acids. Germline CDR1 is SGHRS and CDR2 is YFSETQ. CDR3 amino acids: CASSFGAGPSTDTQYF. The CDR3 region has the DNA TGCGCCAGCAGCTTTGGTGCGGGACCTAGCACAGATACGCAGTATTTT.

The chain combines TRBV6-5 with TRBJ2-7; possibly TRBD1 for D (6 bases). Germline assignment: CDR1 MNHEY and CDR2 SVGAGI. CDR3 size: 14 residues. V gave up 5 bases and J gave up 1 base, with 12 bases separating them. The CDR3 reads CASSLQGRSYEQYF. In nucleotides, the CDR3 is TGTGCCAGCAGTCTACAGGGTAGGTCCTACGAGCAGTACTTC.

V and J are TRBV5-1 and TRBJ2-7; D gene ambiguous. The CDR3 has 13 residues. The V and J ends lost 0 bases and 3 bases respectively, with 7 bases between them. CDR1 is SGHRS, CDR2 YFSETQ, per germline. The CDR3: CASSLAVNYEQYF. The CDR3 nucleotides are TGCGCCAGCAGCTTGGCAGTTAACTACGAGCAGTACTTC.

This clone appeared a single time. This sequence joins TRBV4-2 and TRBJ2-2, with TRBD1 matching over 8 bases. With V trimmed by 4 bases and J by 2 bases, 9 bases remained unmatched. Germline V gene data show CDR1 as LGHNA and CDR2 as YNFKEQ. The CDR3 covers 17 residues. CDR3: CASSLSIDRGNTGELFF. For the CDR3, the DNA is TGTGCCAGCAGCCTCTCGATCGACAGGGGAAACACCGGGGAGCTGTTTTTT.

This chain uses TRBV13 with TRBJ2-7; 12 bases map to TRBD2. The germline gives CDR1 PRHDT, CDR2 FYEKMQ (reference sequence). The CDR3 extends over 17 amino acids. J lost 3 bases, V lost 0 bases, and 6 bases had no gene match. CDR3 coding DNA: TGTGCCAGCAGCTTAGGGGGCGGACTAGCGGGAATCTACGAGCAGTACTTC. It translates to CASSLGGGLAGIYEQYF.

The V call is TRBV5-1, the J call TRBJ1-1; no reliable D call. Germline V gene data show CDR1 as SGHRS and CDR2 as YFSETQ. The V and J ends lost 4 bases and 0 bases respectively, with 13 bases between them. The CDR3 consists of 15 residues. Here the CDR3 DNA reads TGCGCCAGCAGCCGCCAGATGGGGATGAACACTGAAGCTTTCTTT. Its protein is CASSRQMGMNTEAFF. Filled out from reference TRBV5-1 and TRBJ1-1, the complete variable domain reads KAGVTQTPRYLIKTRGQQVTLSCSPISGHRSVSWYQQTPGQGLQFLFEYFSETQRNKGNFPGRFSGRQFSNSRSEMNVSTLELGDSALYLCASSRQMGMNTEAFFGQGTRLTVV.

In this sample, this clone turned up once. The rearrangement uses TRBV7-3 and TRBJ2-7; D possibly uses TRBD1 or TRBD2 (5 bases each). Trimming removed 2 bases at V and 2 bases at J, with 25 bases between. Germline CDR1 reads SGHTA; CDR2 reads FQGTGA. The CDR3 has 19 residues. In DNA, the CDR3 is TGTGCCAGCAGCTTAGTTCGGTGGTTAGGGGACGGACGTCCCTACGAGCAGTACTTC. It yields the protein CASSLVRWLGDGRPYEQYF.

The chain couples TRBV5-1 to TRBJ2-5; the D is unclear. The germline CDR1 and CDR2 sequences are SGHRS and YFSETQ. Trimming removed 6 bases at V and 1 base at J, with 4 bases between. This CDR3 is built from 11 residues. In nucleotides, the CDR3 is TGCGCCAGCAATTTCCAAGAGACCCAGTACTTC. The encoded protein is CASNFQETQYF.